The 15 T cell receptor beta chains below come from one sample, sequenced in a study of beta chain features in type 1 diabetes. Study-wide results and limits: TCRB CDR3s were moderately but significantly shorter in Type 1 diabetes patients in all four CD4+ subsets.

Their target antigens are unknown. Every bit of the isolated RNA underwent reverse transcription, so sequencing read expressed TCRB transcripts. Using immunoSEQ multiplex PCR, the repertoire was profiled, and TCRdb retains in-frame clones only, with some absent. The sample contains about 740,000 clones, under 15% of which appear only once. Sequenced: naive CD4+ T cells from blood. The receptors were sampled from a man aged 18-30 years with type 1 diabetes.

CDR3 amino acids: CASSLFSGVFEQYF. The CDR3 DNA sequence: TGTGCCAGCAGCTTGTTTAGCGGGGTCTTCGAGCAGTACTTC. The V gene is TRBV5-6, the J gene TRBJ2-7; 8 bases are shared with TRBD2. This CDR3 spans 14 amino acids. Germline V gene lookup returns CDR1 SGHDT and CDR2 YYEEEE. The V segment lost 1 base and the J segment 6 bases; nucleotides outside the gene matches: 6.

This clone has just a few counts. The chain couples TRBV30 to TRBJ2-2; D gene uncertain. Trimming removed 4 bases at V and 2 bases at J, with 5 bases between. CDR3 size: 12 residues. The germline CDR1 and CDR2 sequences are GTSNPN and SVGIG (reference sequence). In nucleotides, the CDR3 is TGTGCCTGGACAACAAACACCGGGGAGCTGTTTTTT. Encoded protein: CAWTTNTGELFF. Based on the CDR3 plus reference TRBV30 and TRBJ2-2, the full variable domain is SQTIHQWPATLVQPVGSPLSLECTVEGTSNPNLYWYRQAAGRGLQLLFYSVGIGQISSEVPQNLSASRPQDRQFILSSKKLLLSDSGFYLCAWTTNTGELFFGEGSRLTVL.

A few counts support this clone. The V and J genes are TRBV4-1 and TRBJ1-5; 9 nucleotides agree with TRBD1. V gave up 3 bases and J gave up 4 bases; unmatched junction bases: 4. Per germline, CDR1 MGHRA and CDR2 YSYEKL. The CDR3 runs to 15 residues. CDR3 loop: CASSQGTGLNQPQHF. The DNA for the CDR3 is TGCGCCAGCAGCCAGGGGACAGGGTTGAATCAGCCCCAGCATTTT.

The CDR3 loop is CASRPSGYTDTQYF. For the CDR3, the DNA is TGTGCCAGCAGGCCTAGCGGGTACACAGATACGCAGTATTTT. This rearrangement joins TRBV7-9 to TRBJ2-3; 8 bases agree with TRBD2. V lost 6 bases and J lost 2; bases outside the gene matches: 4. This CDR3 comprises 14 residues. Germline V lookup: CDR1 SEHNR, CDR2 FQNEAQ (reference sequence).

The chain recombines TRBV30 with TRBJ2-3, with TRBD1 identical over 8 bases. V gave up 0 bases and J gave up 15 bases; unmatched junction bases: 11. The germline V gene has CDR1 GTSNPN and CDR2 SVGIG (reference sequence). This CDR3 contains 13 residues. The CDR3 spells CAWSVTGGQLYYF. In nucleotides, the CDR3 is TGTGCCTGGAGTGTAACAGGGGGACAGTTATACTATTTT.

The V gene is TRBV11-3, the J gene TRBJ2-5; TRBD1 or TRBD2 may be the D gene (6 bases each). Germline V gene sequence: CDR1 SGHNT, CDR2 YENEEA. This CDR3 contains 17 residues. V gave up 6 bases and J gave up 5 bases, with 25 bases separating them. For the CDR3, the DNA is TGTGCCAGCAGTCTAAGGGGGGCAGGGGAGTCCCGGGAGACCCAGTACTTC. Translating it yields CASSLRGAGESRETQYF.

The chain has TRBV11-1 and TRBJ1-2; possible D gene TRBD1, 5 bases. The CDR3 has 16 residues. V was cut by 0 bases and J by 2 bases, with 13 bases left in between. In germline, CDR1 is SGHAT, CDR2 FQDESV (reference sequence). The DNA of the CDR3 is TGTGCCAGCAGCTTAGCGAAGTCCGGGGACAACTATGGCTACACCTTC. This codes for CASSLAKSGDNYGYTF.

This clone was observed a handful of times. This sequence joins TRBV30 and TRBJ1-4; D unclear. Germline assignment: CDR1 GTSNPN and CDR2 SVGIG (reference sequence). The CDR3 loop spans 15 amino acids. Trimming took off 2 bases at V and 3 bases at J, with 13 bases between the two ends. The CDR3 loop reads CAWSRDPGSNEKLFF. For the CDR3, the DNA is TGTGCCTGGAGTAGGGATCCGGGGTCTAATGAAAAACTGTTTTTT.

The V call is TRBV2, the J call TRBJ2-1, with 15 bases matching TRBD2. The CDR3 loop spans 16 amino acids. Germline CDR1 and CDR2: SNHLY and FYNNEI. The trim removed 4 bases at V and 5 bases at J, leaving 3 bases unmatched. CDR3 in amino acids: CASSARTSGGDNEQFF. Written as DNA, the CDR3 is TGTGCCAGCAGTGCCCGGACTAGCGGGGGGGACAATGAGCAGTTCTTC. Combining the CDR3 with reference TRBV2 and TRBJ2-1 gives the whole variable domain EPEVTQTPSHQVTQMGQEVILRCVPISNHLYFYWYRQILGQKVEFLVSFYNNEISEKSEIFDDQFSVERPDGSNFTLKIRSTKLEDSAMYFCASSARTSGGDNEQFFGPGTRLTVL.

This chain connects TRBV10-3 to TRBJ2-5, with 7 bases matching TRBD2. Germline-derived CDR1 and CDR2 are ENHRY and SYGVKD. With 2 bases clipped from V and 6 bases from J, the junction kept 9 bases outside the gene matches. CDR3 length equals 15 residues. CDR3 in DNA: TGTGCCATCAGTGAGCCCGACATGGGAGGGAAGACCCAGTACTTC. It encodes CAISEPDMGGKTQYF.

Here the CDR3 DNA reads TGTGCCAGCAGCTTTACAGGGACTGGCTACACCTTC. Amino acids: CASSFTGTGYTF. The chain recombines TRBV7-9 with TRBJ1-2, with D perhaps TRBD1 (6 bases). V was cut by 3 bases and J by 7 bases, with 9 bases left in between. There are 12 residues in the CDR3. Looked up from germline, CDR1 is SEHNR and CDR2 is FQNEAQ (reference sequence).

The J gene is TRBJ1-5, the V gene TRBV18, with D possibly being TRBD1 (6 bases). This CDR3 has 16 residues. Germline CDR1 KGHSH, CDR2 LQKENI. V was pared by 2 bases and J by 0 bases, with 11 bases between. CDR3 sequence: CASSPTGTYSNQPQHF. The DNA of the CDR3 is TGTGCCAGCTCACCAACAGGGACGTATAGCAATCAGCCCCAGCATTTT.

This clone has only a few counts. The chain links TRBV19 to TRBJ1-4; maybe TRBD1 (5 bases). The CDR3 spans 14 residues. Germline loops: CDR1 LNHDA, CDR2 SQIVND (reference sequence). V was shortened by 7 bases and J by 3 bases, with 12 bases between the two germline ends. CDR3 in amino acids: CASTLGTPNEKLFF. CDR3 sequence (DNA): TGTGCCAGTACGCTAGGGACGCCTAATGAAAAACTGTTTTTT.

This clone showed up just a few times. The rearrangement joins TRBV29-1 to TRBJ2-5; D tentatively fits TRBD1 or TRBD2 (5 bases each). V gave up 7 bases and J gave up 2 bases, with 17 bases separating them. The CDR3 extends over 14 amino acids. Germline values: CDR1 SQVTM, CDR2 ANQGSEA. DNA of the CDR3: TGCAGCGCCCTTACCGGGACGGCTCAAGAGACCCAGTACTTC. As protein: CSALTGTAQETQYF.

This clone has only a few counts. V gene TRBV29-1 combines with J gene TRBJ1-5; TRBD1 matches 7 bases. V shed 6 bases, J shed 5 bases, and the junction held 10 bases outside the gene matches. The CDR3 has 14 residues. CDR1 and CDR2 (germline): SQVTM, ANQGSEA. Here the CDR3 DNA reads TGCAGCGTCGCCGAGGGGGCATTCGATCAGCCCCAGCATTTT. Translated: CSVAEGAFDQPQHF.